This is a list of T cell receptor beta chains from one sample in a study of PD-L1 blockade in urothelial cancer. Here immunoSEQ multiplex PCR was the method, and the copy in TCRdb shows in-frame clones only, minus some. The sample carries 85,000 to 90,000 clones, 90% recorded once. The material sequenced was PBMCs, taken around atezolizumab (anti-PD-L1) treatment. The receptors here all came from a man between 60 and 75 years old with urothelial cancer. Each CDR3 is given with its conserved first and last residue. D genes are given only for firm matches. For some rows the clone size is stated as once, few or many, or as a class when expanded; others skip it.

J	V	D	size	DNA	CDR3
TRBJ2-7	TRBV2	TRBD1	.	TGTGCCAGCAGTGGGACAGGAACACCCTACGAGCAGTACTTC	CASSGTGTPYEQYF
TRBJ2-1	TRBV28	TRBD2	.	TGTGCCAGCAGTCCACGTACTAGCGGCGCCCGCAATGAGCAGTTCTTC	CASSPRTSGARNEQFF
TRBJ2-7	TRBV5-6	.	.	TGTGCCAGCAGCTTGCTCTCCTACGAGCAGTACTTC	CASSLLSYEQYF
TRBJ1-5	TRBV18	TRBD1	.	TGTGCCAGCTCACCTGGCGGGACAGGGGGCCAACAGCCCCAGCATTTT	CASSPGGTGGQQPQHF
TRBJ1-2	TRBV7-2	.	.	TGTGCCAGCAGCTCCAGGCAGGGTAGCCTCTATGGCTACACCTTC	CASSSRQGSLYGYTF
TRBJ2-1	TRBV5-1	.	once	TGCGCCAGCAGCTTGGCGGGAAACTCCTACAATGAGCAGTTCTTC	CASSLAGNSYNEQFF
TRBJ1-4	TRBV5-4	TRBD1	.	TGTGCCAGCAGCGCACAGGGGGAAAAACTGTTTTTT	CASSAQGEKLFF
TRBJ2-1	TRBV6-6	.	.	TGTGCCAGCAGTTACTCGGCCGGGAGCAATGAGCAGTTCTTC	CASSYSAGSNEQFF
TRBJ2-7	TRBV6-4	.	once	TGTGCAAGCACCCTGGCCCGAACCTACGAGCAGTACTTC	CASTLARTYEQYF
TRBJ2-1	TRBV5-1	.	.	TGCGCCAGCAGCCCCCGAAAGTCAGGGGACCAGGGTTGGAATGAGCAGTTCTTC	CASSPRKSGDQGWNEQFF
TRBJ2-7	TRBV6-1	TRBD1	.	TGTGCCAGCAGTAACCAGGACAGGGATGGCTACGAGCAGTACTTC	CASSNQDRDGYEQYF
TRBJ2-7	TRBV11-2	.	.	TGTGCCAGCAGCCGAGACGGCGTCGGGACTTACGAGCAGTACTTC	CASSRDGVGTYEQYF
TRBJ2-4	TRBV19	.	.	TGTGCCAGTAGTATAGGACAGGACGGGATGTACATTCAGTACTTC	CASSIGQDGMYIQYF
TRBJ2-3	TRBV2	TRBD1	.	TGTGCCAGCAGTGAAGGGTGGTCGGGACAGGGAACAGATACGCAGTATTTT	CASSEGWSGQGTDTQYF
TRBJ2-2	TRBV30	.	.	TGTGCCTGGAGTTGGGGGGGGGCCGATGCCGGGGAGCTGTTTTTT	CAWSWGGADAGELFF
TRBJ2-3	TRBV4-1	.	.	TGCGCCAGCAGCCCCAAGGTAGGGGTTATCTCCACAGATACGCAGTATTTT	CASSPKVGVISTDTQYF